This TCR beta chain was identified in a study of response to subunit inactivated influenza vaccine. Findings of the study overall: Authors suggested that a seasonal influenza vaccination recruits few new T cells each time.

Germline V gene lookup returns CDR1 MNHNS and CDR2 SASEGT. Trimming removed 5 bases from V and 9 bases from J, with 11 bases in between. This CDR3 has 13 amino acids. This clonotype was counted a few times. Its antigen is not known. TCRdb fed the RT-PCR reads into MiXCR, producing one record per CDR3 protein. Of around 470,000 distinct CDR3 sequences in the sample, 7.2% were seen once. This sequence originates from a man between 50 and 70 years old who received an inactivated influenza vaccine. The gene calls are TRBV6-1 and TRBJ1-6; D unclear. This specimen was PBMCs from blood, taken roughly 24 months after vaccination. CDR3 nucleotide sequence: TGTGCCAGCAGTCCAGGTTTCGGTTCACCCCTCCACTTT. Translated: CASSPGFGSPLHF.